The clone carrying this T cell receptor beta chain has ten or more counts. From the RT-PCR reads, TCRdb called clonotypes with MiXCR, one entry per CDR3 protein. In the table there are 550,000 to 750,000 distinct CDR3 sequences, more than 13% of which are singletons. The CDR3 length is 12 residues. V gave up 3 bases and J gave up 6 bases, with 11 bases separating them. Germline V CDR1 and CDR2: SQVTM, ANQGSEA. The sample was memory CD4+ T cells from blood. This TCR was sampled from a female donor in good health, serving as a healthy control. J is TRBJ1-1 and V is TRBV29-1; D may be TRBD1 (6 bases). Written as DNA, the CDR3 is TGCAGCGTTGAGGCACAGGGAGCTGAAGCTTTCTTT. Protein product: CSVEAQGAEAFF.